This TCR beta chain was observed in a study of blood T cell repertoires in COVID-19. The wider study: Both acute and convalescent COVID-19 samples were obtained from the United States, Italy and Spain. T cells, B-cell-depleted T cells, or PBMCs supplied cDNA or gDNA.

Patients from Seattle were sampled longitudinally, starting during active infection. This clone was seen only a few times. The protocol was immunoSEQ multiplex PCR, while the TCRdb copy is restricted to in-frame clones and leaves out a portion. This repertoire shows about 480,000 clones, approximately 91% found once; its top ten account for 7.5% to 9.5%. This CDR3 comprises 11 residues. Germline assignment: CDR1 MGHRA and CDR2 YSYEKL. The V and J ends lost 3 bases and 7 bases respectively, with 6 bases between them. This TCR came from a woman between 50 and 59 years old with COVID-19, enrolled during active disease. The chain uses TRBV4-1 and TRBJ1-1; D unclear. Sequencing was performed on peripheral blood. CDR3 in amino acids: CASSHYSEAFF. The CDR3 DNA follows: TGCGCCAGCAGCCATTACAGTGAAGCTTTCTTT.